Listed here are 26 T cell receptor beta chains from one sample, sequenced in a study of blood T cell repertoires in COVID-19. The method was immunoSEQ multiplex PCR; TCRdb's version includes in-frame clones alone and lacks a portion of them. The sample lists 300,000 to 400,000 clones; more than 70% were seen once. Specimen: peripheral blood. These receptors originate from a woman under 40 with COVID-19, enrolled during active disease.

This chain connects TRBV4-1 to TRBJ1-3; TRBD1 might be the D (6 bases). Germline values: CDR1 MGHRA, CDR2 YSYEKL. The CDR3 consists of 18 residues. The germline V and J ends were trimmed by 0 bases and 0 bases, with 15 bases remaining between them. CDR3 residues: CASSQDGGGWNSGNTIYF. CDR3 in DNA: TGCGCCAGCAGCCAAGATGGCGGGGGCTGGAACTCTGGAAACACCATATATTTT.

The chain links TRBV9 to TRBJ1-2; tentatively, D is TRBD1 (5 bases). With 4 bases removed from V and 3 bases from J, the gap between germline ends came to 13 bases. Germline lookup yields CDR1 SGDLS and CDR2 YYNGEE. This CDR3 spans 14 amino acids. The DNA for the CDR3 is TGTGCCAGCAGCCGTGGCAGGGCTGACTATGGCTACACCTTC. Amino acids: CASSRGRADYGYTF.

Here the CDR3 DNA reads TGTGCCACCAGTGAAGGGGATAGCAATCAGCCCCAGCATTTT. It specifies CATSEGDSNQPQHF. The rearrangement joins TRBV24-1 to TRBJ1-5; tentative D call: TRBD1 (5 bases). The V end was cut by 4 bases, the J end by 0 bases, with 6 bases between. Looked up from germline, CDR1 is KGHDR and CDR2 is SFDVKD. This CDR3 has 14 amino acids.

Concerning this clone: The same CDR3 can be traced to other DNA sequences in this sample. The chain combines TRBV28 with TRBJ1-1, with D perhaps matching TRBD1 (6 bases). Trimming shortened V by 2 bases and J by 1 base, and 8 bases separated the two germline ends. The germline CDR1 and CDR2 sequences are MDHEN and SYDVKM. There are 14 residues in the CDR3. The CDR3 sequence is CASSLVRGNTEAFF. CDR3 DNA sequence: TGTGCCAGCAGTTTAGTCAGGGGGAACACTGAAGCTTTCTTT.

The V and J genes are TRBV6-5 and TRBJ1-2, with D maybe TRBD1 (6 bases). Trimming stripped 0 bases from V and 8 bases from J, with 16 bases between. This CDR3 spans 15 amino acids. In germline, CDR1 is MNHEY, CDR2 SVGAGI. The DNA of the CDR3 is TGTGCCAGCAGTTACTCGAACCAGGGGTGGCAAGGCTACACCTTC. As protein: CASSYSNQGWQGYTF.

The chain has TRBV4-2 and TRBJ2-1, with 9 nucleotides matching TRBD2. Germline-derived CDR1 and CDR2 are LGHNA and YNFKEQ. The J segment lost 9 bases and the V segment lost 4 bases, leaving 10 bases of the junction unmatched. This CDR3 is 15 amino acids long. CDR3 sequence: CASSLIQRGAGEQFF. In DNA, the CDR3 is TGTGCCAGCAGCCTAATCCAGCGGGGGGCCGGTGAGCAGTTCTTC.

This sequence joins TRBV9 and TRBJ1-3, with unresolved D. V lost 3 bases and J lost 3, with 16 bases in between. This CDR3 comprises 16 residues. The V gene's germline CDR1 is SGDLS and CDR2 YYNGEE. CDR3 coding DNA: TGTGCCAGCAGCGCTTCAGGCATGGGAGATGGAAACACCATATATTTT. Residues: CASSASGMGDGNTIYF.

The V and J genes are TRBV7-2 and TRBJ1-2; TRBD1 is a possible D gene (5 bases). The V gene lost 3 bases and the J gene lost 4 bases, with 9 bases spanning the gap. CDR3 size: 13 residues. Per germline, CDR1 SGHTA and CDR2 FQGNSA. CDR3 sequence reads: CASSFPGIYGYTF. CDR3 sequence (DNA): TGTGCCAGCAGCTTTCCAGGGATCTATGGCTACACCTTC.

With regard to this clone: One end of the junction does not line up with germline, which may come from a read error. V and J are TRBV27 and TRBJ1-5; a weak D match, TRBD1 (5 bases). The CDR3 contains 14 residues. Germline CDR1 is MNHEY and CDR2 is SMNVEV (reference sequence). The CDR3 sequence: CASSVSPGGQPQHF. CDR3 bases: TGTGCCAGCAGTGTATCCCCGGGGGGTCAGCCCCAGCATTTT.

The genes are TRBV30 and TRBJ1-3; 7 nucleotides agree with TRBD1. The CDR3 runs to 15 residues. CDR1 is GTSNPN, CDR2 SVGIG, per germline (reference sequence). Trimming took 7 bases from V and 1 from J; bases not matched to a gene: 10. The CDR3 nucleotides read TGTGCCTCTTCTTCACAGGGGATATCTGGAAACACCATATATTTT. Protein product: CASSSQGISGNTIYF.

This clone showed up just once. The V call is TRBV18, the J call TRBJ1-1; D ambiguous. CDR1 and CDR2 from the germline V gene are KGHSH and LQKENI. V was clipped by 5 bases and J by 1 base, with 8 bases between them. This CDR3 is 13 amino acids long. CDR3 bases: TGTGCCAGCTCATTTGGAGAGAACACTGAAGCTTTCTTT. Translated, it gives CASSFGENTEAFF.

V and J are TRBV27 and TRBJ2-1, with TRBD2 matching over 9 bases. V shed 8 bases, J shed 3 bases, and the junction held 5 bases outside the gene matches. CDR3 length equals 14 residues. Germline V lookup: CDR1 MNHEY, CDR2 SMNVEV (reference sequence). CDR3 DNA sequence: TGTGCCAGCGGCAGACTAGCGGTCTACAATGAGCAGTTCTTC. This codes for CASGRLAVYNEQFF.

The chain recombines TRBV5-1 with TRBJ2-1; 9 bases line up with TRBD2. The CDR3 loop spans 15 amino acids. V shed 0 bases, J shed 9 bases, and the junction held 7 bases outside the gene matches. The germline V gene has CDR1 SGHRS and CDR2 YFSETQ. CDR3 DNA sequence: TGCGCCAGCAGCTTGGATGTTAGCGGGGGCGGTGAGCAGTTCTTC. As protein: CASSLDVSGGGEQFF.

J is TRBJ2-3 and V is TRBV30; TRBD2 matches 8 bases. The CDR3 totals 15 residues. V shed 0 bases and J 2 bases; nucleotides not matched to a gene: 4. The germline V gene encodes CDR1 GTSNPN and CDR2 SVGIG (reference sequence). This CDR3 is CAWSVSGGYTDTQYF. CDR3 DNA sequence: TGTGCCTGGAGTGTAAGCGGGGGCTACACAGATACGCAGTATTTT.

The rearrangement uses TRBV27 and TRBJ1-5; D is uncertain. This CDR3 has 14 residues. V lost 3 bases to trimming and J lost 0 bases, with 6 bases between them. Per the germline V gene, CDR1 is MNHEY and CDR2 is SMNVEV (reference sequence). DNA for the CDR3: TGTGCCAGCAGTTTTGAGAATAGCAATCAGCCCCAGCATTTT. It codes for CASSFENSNQPQHF.

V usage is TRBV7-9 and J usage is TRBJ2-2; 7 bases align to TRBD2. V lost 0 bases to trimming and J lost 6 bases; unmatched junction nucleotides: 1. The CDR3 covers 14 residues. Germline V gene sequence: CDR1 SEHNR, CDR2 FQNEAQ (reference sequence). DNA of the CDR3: TGTGCCAGCAGCTTAGCTGGACTAGCCGGGGAGCTGTTTTTT. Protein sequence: CASSLAGLAGELFF.

In DNA form, the CDR3 reads TGTGCCAGCAGCCCCGGACTAGCGGGGGTGGCGGATACGCAGTATTTT. It encodes CASSPGLAGVADTQYF. The chain uses TRBV5-6 and TRBJ2-3; TRBD2 matches 13 bases. This CDR3 is 16 amino acids long. Trimming removed 4 bases from V and 6 bases from J; junction bases left unmatched: 8. Germline values: CDR1 SGHDT, CDR2 YYEEEE. Variable domain in full (rest from reference TRBV5-6 and TRBJ2-3): DAGVTQSPTHLIKTRGQQVTLRCSPKSGHDTVSWYQQALGQGPQFIFQYYEEEERQRGNFPDRFSGHQFPNYSSELNVNALLLGDSALYLCASSPGLAGVADTQYFGPGTRLTVL.

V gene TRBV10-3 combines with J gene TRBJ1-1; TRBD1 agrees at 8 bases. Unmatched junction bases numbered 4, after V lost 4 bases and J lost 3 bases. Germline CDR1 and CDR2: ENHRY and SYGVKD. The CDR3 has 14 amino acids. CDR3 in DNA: TGTGCCATCAGTGGACAGGGGCGTTACACTGAAGCTTTCTTT. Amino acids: CAISGQGRYTEAFF.

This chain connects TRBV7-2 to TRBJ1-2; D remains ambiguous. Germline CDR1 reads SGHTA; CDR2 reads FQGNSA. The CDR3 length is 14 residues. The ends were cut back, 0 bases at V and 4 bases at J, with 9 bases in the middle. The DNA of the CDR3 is TGTGCCAGCAGCTTAGCACAGACCATCTATGGCTACACCTTC. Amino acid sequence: CASSLAQTIYGYTF.

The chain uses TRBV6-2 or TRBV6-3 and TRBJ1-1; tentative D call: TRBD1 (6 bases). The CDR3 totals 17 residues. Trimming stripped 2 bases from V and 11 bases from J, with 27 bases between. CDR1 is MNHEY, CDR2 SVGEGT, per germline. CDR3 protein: CASSYPPPGGPTVKAFF. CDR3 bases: TGTGCCAGCAGTTACCCACCTCCGGGGGGGCCCACCGTTAAGGCTTTCTTT.

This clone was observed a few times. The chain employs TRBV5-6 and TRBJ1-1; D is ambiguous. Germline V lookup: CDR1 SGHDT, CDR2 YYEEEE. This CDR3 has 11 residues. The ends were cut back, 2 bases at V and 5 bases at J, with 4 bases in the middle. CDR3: CASSFSTEAFF. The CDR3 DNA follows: TGTGCCAGCAGCTTTTCGACTGAAGCTTTCTTT.

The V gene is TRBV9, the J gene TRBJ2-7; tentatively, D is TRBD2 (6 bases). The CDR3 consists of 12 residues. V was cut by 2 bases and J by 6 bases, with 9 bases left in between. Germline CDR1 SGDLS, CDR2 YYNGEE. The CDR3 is CASSVRDGEQYF. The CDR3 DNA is TGTGCCAGCAGCGTGCGGGACGGCGAGCAGTACTTC.

The CDR3 loop reads CASTPPVGAITEAFF. DNA of the CDR3: TGTGCCAGCACCCCTCCGGTTGGGGCCATCACTGAAGCTTTCTTT. The chain is built from TRBV7-8 and TRBJ1-1, with D possibly TRBD1 on 5 matching bases. The CDR3 contains 15 residues. The germline V gene has CDR1 SGHVS and CDR2 FQNEAQ. V gave up 7 bases and J gave up 4 bases, with 19 bases separating them.

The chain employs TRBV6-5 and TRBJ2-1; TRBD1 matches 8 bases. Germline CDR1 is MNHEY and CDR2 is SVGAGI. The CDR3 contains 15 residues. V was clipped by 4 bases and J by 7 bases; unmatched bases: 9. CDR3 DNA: TGTGCCAGCAGTTCCCGGGACAGGCTGGGTAATGAGCAGTTCTTC. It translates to CASSSRDRLGNEQFF.

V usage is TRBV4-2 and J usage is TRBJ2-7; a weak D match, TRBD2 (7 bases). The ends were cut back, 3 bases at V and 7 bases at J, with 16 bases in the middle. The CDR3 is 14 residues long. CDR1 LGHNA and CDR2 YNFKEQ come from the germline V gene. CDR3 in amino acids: CASSQPSGGSEQYF. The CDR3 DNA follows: TGTGCCAGCAGCCAGCCCTCGGGGGGCTCGGAGCAGTACTTC.

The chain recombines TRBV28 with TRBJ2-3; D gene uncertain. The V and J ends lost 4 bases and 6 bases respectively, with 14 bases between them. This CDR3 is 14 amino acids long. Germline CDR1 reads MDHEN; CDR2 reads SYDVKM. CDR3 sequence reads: CASSSTVPRDTQYF. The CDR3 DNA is TGTGCCAGCAGTTCTACAGTTCCCAGGGATACGCAGTATTTT.